The next 32 T cell receptor beta chains were all read from a single sample in a study of blood T cell repertoires in COVID-19. Method: immunoSEQ multiplex PCR; TCRdb's copy keeps in-frame clones and lacks some. The data contain some 130,000 clones, 84% of them singletons. What was sequenced was PBMCs or T cells enriched from blood (not recorded which). The receptor set was obtained from a man aged 35-49 years with acute COVID-19.

The chain has TRBV4-3 and TRBJ2-7; a weak D match, TRBD1 (6 bases). The CDR3 sequence is 17 residues long. V was cut by 2 bases and J by 3 bases, with 20 bases left in between. The germline V gene has CDR1 LGHNA and CDR2 YSLEER. This CDR3 is CASSQSDRPTVFYEQYF. CDR3 sequence (DNA): TGCGCCAGCAGCCAATCGGACAGACCGACCGTCTTCTACGAGCAGTACTTC.

Only a few counts were recorded for this clone. The rearrangement links TRBV3-1 (or the pseudogene TRBV3-2) to TRBJ1-4; D gene ambiguous. This CDR3 has 15 amino acids. Germline V CDR1 and CDR2: LGHDT, YNNKEL (reference sequence). Trimming removed 1 base at V and 4 bases at J, with 10 bases between. The DNA for the CDR3 is TGTGCCAGCAGCCAAGGCGCAACAGATAATGAAAAACTGTTTTTT. It yields the protein CASSQGATDNEKLFF.

The rearrangement uses TRBV12-3 or TRBV12-4 and TRBJ1-6; 9 bases are a match to TRBD1. The V and J ends lost 6 bases and 10 bases, in that order; junction bases with no gene match: 4. This CDR3 contains 13 residues. CDR3 sequence (DNA): TGTGCCAGCAGCCTGGACAGGGGATCACCCCTCCACTTT. It translates to CASSLDRGSPLHF.

This chain joins TRBV6-5 and TRBJ1-2; possibly TRBD1 for D (6 bases). CDR1 MNHEY and CDR2 SVGAGI come from the germline V gene. V lost 1 base to trimming and J lost 6 bases, with 9 bases between them. The CDR3 contains 13 residues. CDR3 sequence (DNA): TGTGCCAGCAGTTACTTCCCAGGGGATGGCTACACCTTC. It translates to CASSYFPGDGYTF.

This clone was counted a few times. The CDR3 nucleotides read TGTGCCAGCAGTGTAGAGTATGGGACTTTCTCCTACGAGCAGTACTTC. Translated: CASSVEYGTFSYEQYF. This chain uses TRBV6-1 with TRBJ2-7, with a tentative D call TRBD2 (6 bases). V was pared by 4 bases and J by 0 bases, with 16 bases between. This CDR3 is built from 16 residues. Germline CDR1 MNHNS, CDR2 SASEGT.

This chain uses TRBV4-3 with TRBJ2-7, with 8 bases identical to TRBD2. Germline CDR1 LGHNA, CDR2 YSLEER. The CDR3 contains 14 residues. V lost 1 base, J lost 4 bases, and 3 bases stayed unmatched. The CDR3 region is CASSQGASGYEQYF. For the CDR3, the DNA is TGCGCCAGCAGCCAAGGGGCTAGCGGGTACGAGCAGTACTTC.

The V call is TRBV19, the J call TRBJ1-3; D not certain. V shed 1 base and J shed 4 bases, with 8 bases lying between them. This CDR3 is built from 14 residues. Looked up from germline, CDR1 is LNHDA and CDR2 is SQIVND (reference sequence). CDR3 in DNA: TGTGCCAGTAGTATAGCGGGGAACGGAAACACCATATATTTT. Translating gives CASSIAGNGNTIYF. The full variable domain, rest sourced from reference TRBV19 and TRBJ1-3, is DGGITQSPKYLFRKEGQNVTLSCEQNLNHDAMYWYRQDPGQGLRLIYYSQIVNDFQKGDIAEGYSVSREKKESFPLTVTSAQKNPTAFYLCASSIAGNGNTIYFGEGSWLTVV.

The rearrangement uses TRBV19 and TRBJ2-2; D is uncertain. From germline, CDR1 is LNHDA and CDR2 SQIVND (reference sequence). V was pared by 3 bases and J by 3 bases, with 8 bases between. The CDR3 runs to 14 residues. In DNA form, the CDR3 reads TGTGCCAGTAGTATTCAGTACGACACCGGGGAGCTGTTTTTT. Its translation is CASSIQYDTGELFF.

The gene calls are TRBV5-5 and TRBJ1-1, with 8 bases lining up with TRBD1. Germline lookup yields CDR1 SGHKS and CDR2 YYEKEE (reference sequence). This CDR3 is 12 amino acids long. The J segment lost 4 bases and the V segment lost 5 bases, leaving 1 base of the junction unmatched. For the CDR3, the DNA is TGTGCCAGCAGGGGACAGGCCACTGAAGCTTTCTTT. Its protein product is CASRGQATEAFF.

The rearrangement links TRBV10-3 to TRBJ1-2, with 8 positions matching TRBD1. This CDR3 spans 15 amino acids. V shed 6 bases, J shed 2 bases, and the junction held 8 bases outside the gene matches. Germline CDR1 ENHRY, CDR2 SYGVKD. This CDR3 is CAIRGYDRGNYGYTF. The CDR3 region has the DNA TGTGCCATCAGGGGTTACGACAGGGGCAACTATGGCTACACCTTC.

This chain joins TRBV19 and TRBJ1-5; D ambiguous. Trimming took off 5 bases at V and 0 bases at J, with 11 bases between the two ends. CDR1 is LNHDA, CDR2 SQIVND, per germline (reference sequence). This CDR3 has 15 amino acids. This CDR3 is CASSLEMISNQPQHF. The CDR3, as DNA: TGTGCCAGTAGTCTCGAGATGATTAGCAATCAGCCCCAGCATTTT.

The CDR3 region is CASSLGPGGSMNTEAFF. The CDR3 DNA follows: TGTGCCAGCAGCTTAGGTCCCGGGGGGTCCATGAACACTGAAGCTTTCTTT. The V gene is TRBV7-2, the J gene TRBJ1-1; D perhaps matches TRBD1 (5 bases). The CDR3 is 17 residues long. Germline CDR1 reads SGHTA; CDR2 reads FQGNSA. Trimming stripped 1 base from V and 0 bases from J, with 15 bases between.

The chain recombines TRBV5-6 with TRBJ2-1; D is unresolved. This CDR3 spans 14 amino acids. CDR1 is SGHDT and CDR2 is YYEEEE in the germline V gene. V dropped 0 bases and J dropped 3 bases, with 7 bases sitting between them. The DNA of the CDR3 is TGTGCCAGCAGCTTGGTTGCTAGCTACAATGAGCAGTTCTTC. It codes for CASSLVASYNEQFF.

The chain uses TRBV7-2 and TRBJ2-2; 8 nucleotides match TRBD1. Germline V gives CDR1 SGHTA, CDR2 FQGNSA. V shed 4 bases and J 0 bases; nucleotides not matched to a gene: 1. CDR3 length: 15 amino acids. Here the CDR3 reads CASSSRGPNTGELFF. Written as DNA, the CDR3 is TGTGCCAGCAGCTCCAGGGGGCCGAACACCGGGGAGCTGTTTTTT.

This sequence joins TRBV5-4 and TRBJ2-7, with TRBD2 identical over 7 bases. Germline V gives CDR1 SGHNT, CDR2 YYREEE (reference sequence). This CDR3 is built from 13 residues. Trimming at V came to 5 bases and at J to 1 base, leaving 3 bases not matched to a gene. The CDR3 is CASRGGESYEQYF. The CDR3 nucleotides read TGTGCCAGCAGGGGGGGGGAGTCCTACGAGCAGTACTTC.

This chain joins TRBV11-2 and TRBJ1-4; TRBD1 agrees at 7 bases. Trimming took 4 bases from V and 3 from J; bases not matched to a gene: 11. The germline gives CDR1 SGHAT, CDR2 FQNNGV. The CDR3 runs to 17 residues. CDR3 sequence: CASSSGPGTVPNEKLFF. CDR3 DNA sequence: TGTGCCAGCAGCTCCGGGCCCGGGACAGTGCCTAATGAAAAACTGTTTTTT.

The chain couples TRBV27 to TRBJ2-2; 7 positions match TRBD1. Germline V gene lookup returns CDR1 MNHEY and CDR2 SMNVEV (reference sequence). V was clipped by 1 base and J by 1 base; unmatched bases: 3. The CDR3 extends over 16 amino acids. The CDR3 DNA reads TGTGCCAGCAGTTTATTAGGGACAGAGAACACCGGGGAGCTGTTTTTT. It codes for CASSLLGTENTGELFF.

This clone was seen just once. The CDR3 sequence: CASSLRSGSTDTQYF. For the CDR3, the DNA is TGCGCCAGCAGCTTGAGAAGCGGTAGCACAGATACGCAGTATTTT. The chain couples TRBV5-1 to TRBJ2-3; perhaps TRBD2 as D (5 bases). V lost 1 base to trimming and J lost 0 bases, with 9 bases between them. The CDR3 is 15 amino acids. Germline CDR1 reads SGHRS; CDR2 reads YFSETQ.

The V call is TRBV6-5, the J call TRBJ2-5; D possibly corresponds to TRBD1 (5 bases). Between the trimmed V and J ends, which lost 4 bases and 2 bases, there was a span of 14 bases. The CDR3 loop spans 15 amino acids. Germline CDR1 MNHEY, CDR2 SVGAGI. CDR3 DNA: TGTGCCAGCAGTTCCCTCGAGACAGATCAAGAGACCCAGTACTTC. Amino acid sequence: CASSSLETDQETQYF.

This chain connects TRBV6-5 to TRBJ1-1, with TRBD1 as a possible D gene (6 bases). The CDR3 consists of 14 residues. Germline V gene lookup returns CDR1 MNHEY and CDR2 SVGAGI. The V end was cut by 2 bases, the J end by 10 bases, with 17 bases between. The chain's CDR3 is CASSYGGAAPGAFF. CDR3 in DNA: TGTGCCAGCAGTTACGGGGGCGCGGCTCCCGGAGCTTTCTTT.

The chain joins TRBV10-3 to TRBJ2-1, with 8 bases lining up with TRBD1. Unmatched junction bases numbered 17, after V lost 5 bases and J lost 8 bases. CDR1 and CDR2 from the germline V gene are ENHRY and SYGVKD. The CDR3 loop spans 17 amino acids. The CDR3 coding sequence is TGTGCCATCAGTCTTTCCCCTCTTCTCCAGGGGGCGTATGAGCAGTTCTTC. It specifies CAISLSPLLQGAYEQFF.

The genes are TRBV6-5 and TRBJ2-1, with D perhaps matching TRBD1 (5 bases). The CDR3 consists of 12 residues. V lost 6 bases, J lost 13 bases, and 16 bases lay in between. Germline CDR1 is MNHEY and CDR2 is SVGAGI. The CDR3 spells CASSTGQRNQFF. The CDR3 nucleotides read TGTGCCAGCAGCACCGGACAAAGGAACCAGTTCTTC.

The V gene is TRBV15, the J gene TRBJ2-1; 14 bases align to TRBD2. This CDR3 comprises 15 residues. V lost 5 bases to trimming and J lost 8 bases; unmatched junction nucleotides: 5. Germline V CDR1 and CDR2: LNHNV, YYDKDF (reference sequence). In nucleotides, the CDR3 is TGTGCCACCAGCGTACGACTAGCGGGGGGGTATGAGCAGTTCTTC. Amino acid sequence: CATSVRLAGGYEQFF.

This clone was detected only once. This CDR3 is CASTLGEGSRDYGYTF. The CDR3 region has the DNA TGTGCCAGCACCCTCGGGGAAGGTAGTAGAGACTATGGCTACACCTTC. The chain joins TRBV12-1 to TRBJ1-2. TRBV12-1 is shown as a pseudogene. The CDR3 sequence is 16 residues long.

This chain uses TRBV6-2 or TRBV6-3 with TRBJ1-4, with D tentatively TRBD1 (5 bases). From germline, CDR1 is MNHEY and CDR2 SVGEGT. This CDR3 is 14 amino acids long. With 5 bases removed from V and 3 bases from J, the gap between germline ends came to 10 bases. The CDR3 loop reads CASSLRQPNEKLFF. CDR3 sequence (DNA): TGTGCCAGCAGTCTACGACAGCCTAATGAAAAACTGTTTTTT.

This clone has just one count. This chain uses TRBV9 with TRBJ2-2, with a tentative D call TRBD1 (6 bases). Germline V gene lookup returns CDR1 SGDLS and CDR2 YYNGEE. This CDR3 has 14 amino acids. V was cut by 4 bases and J by 6 bases, with 13 bases left in between. This CDR3 is CASSLQGGPGELFF. The DNA of the CDR3 is TGTGCCAGCAGCCTCCAAGGGGGACCCGGGGAGCTGTTTTTT. Looking up the rest from reference TRBV9 and TRBJ2-2 gives the full variable domain: DSGVTQTPKHLITATGQRVTLRCSPRSGDLSVYWYQQSLDQGLQFLIQYYNGEERAKGNILERFSAQQFPDLHSELNLSSLELGDSALYFCASSLQGGPGELFFGEGSRLTVL.

The chain combines TRBV28 with TRBJ2-2; 7 nucleotides agree with TRBD2. The CDR3 has 15 amino acids. Trimming at V came to 3 bases and at J to 2 bases, leaving 3 bases not matched to a gene. Germline V gives CDR1 MDHEN, CDR2 SYDVKM. The DNA for the CDR3 is TGTGCCAGCAGTTTGGGGGGGAGAAACACCGGGGAGCTGTTTTTT. It is translated as CASSLGGRNTGELFF. The full variable domain, with the rest looked up from reference TRBV28 and TRBJ2-2, is DVKVTQSSRYLVKRTGEKVFLECVQDMDHENMFWYRQDPGLGLRLIYFSYDVKMKEKGDIPEGYSVSREKKERFSLILESASTNQTSMYLCASSLGGRNTGELFFGEGSRLTVL.

The J gene is TRBJ2-4, the V gene TRBV4-1, with D possibly matching TRBD2 (6 bases). Germline-derived CDR1 and CDR2 are MGHRA and YSYEKL. V was clipped by 3 bases and J by 7 bases, with 19 bases between them. CDR3 size: 16 residues. DNA of the CDR3: TGCGCCAGCAGCCAGCCTCCAGGAGGGAGAAGTAACATTCAGTACTTC. Translating gives CASSQPPGGRSNIQYF.

This rearrangement joins TRBV11-3 to TRBJ2-1; 9 bases match TRBD2. Unmatched junction bases numbered 5, after V lost 2 bases and J lost 12 bases. Germline V gives CDR1 SGHNT, CDR2 YENEEA. The CDR3 contains 13 residues. The CDR3 spells CASSLRGGRVQFF. Here the CDR3 DNA reads TGTGCCAGCAGCTTAAGAGGCGGGAGGGTGCAGTTCTTC.

The rearrangement joins TRBV4-1 to TRBJ2-3, with D unresolved. The CDR3 covers 13 residues. Germline assignment: CDR1 MGHRA and CDR2 YSYEKL. Trimming shortened V by 7 bases and J by 2 bases, and 10 bases separated the two germline ends. Here the CDR3 DNA reads TGCGCCAGCACGAACTACGACACAGATACGCAGTATTTT. Amino acid sequence: CASTNYDTDTQYF.

The chain recombines TRBV18 with TRBJ1-1, with TRBD1 matching over 8 bases. Germline CDR1 and CDR2: KGHSH and LQKENI. With V trimmed by 4 bases and J by 3 bases, 4 bases remained unmatched. This CDR3 has 14 residues. The CDR3 region is CASSRGTGYTEAFF. CDR3 nucleotides: TGTGCCAGCTCACGCGGGACAGGATACACTGAAGCTTTCTTT.

The J gene is TRBJ2-5, the V gene TRBV3-1 (or the pseudogene TRBV3-2); D unresolved. V gave up 4 bases and J gave up 0 bases, with 15 bases separating them. Per germline, CDR1 LGHDT and CDR2 YNNKEL (reference sequence). The CDR3 consists of 16 residues. The CDR3 DNA reads as TGTGCCAGCAGCCCCTCCTCGCGAATATACCAAGAGACCCAGTACTTC. It encodes CASSPSSRIYQETQYF.